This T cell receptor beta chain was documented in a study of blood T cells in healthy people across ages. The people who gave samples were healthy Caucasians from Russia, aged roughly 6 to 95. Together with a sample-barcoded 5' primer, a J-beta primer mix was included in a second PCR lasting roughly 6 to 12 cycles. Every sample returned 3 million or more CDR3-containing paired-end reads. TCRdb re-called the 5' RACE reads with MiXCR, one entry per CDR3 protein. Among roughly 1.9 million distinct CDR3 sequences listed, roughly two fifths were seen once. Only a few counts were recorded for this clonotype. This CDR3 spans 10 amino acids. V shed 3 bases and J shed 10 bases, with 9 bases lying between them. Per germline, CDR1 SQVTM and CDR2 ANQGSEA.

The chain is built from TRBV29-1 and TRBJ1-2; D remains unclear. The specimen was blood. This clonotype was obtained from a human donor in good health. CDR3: CSVEEKTYTF. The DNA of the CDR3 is TGCAGCGTTGAGGAGAAAACCTACACCTTC.